A selection of T cell receptor beta chains follows, all from one sample in a study of shared T cell receptors in the human thymus. This table comes from immunoSEQ multiplex PCR, and its TCRdb copy is limited to in-frame clones, with some not included. Among about 660,000 clones listed, 88% were seen once. This sample was shared with a second study, whose subject was human thymus T cells.

The sequenced material came from thymocytes. Source of these receptors: a boy under two years old with a congenital heart defect. The CDR3 runs from the conserved cysteine through the conserved F or W. The D gene is left open where the match is weak. Expanded clones get a size class; other rows say once, few or many, or leave the size out.

d_gene | j_gene | v_gene | abundance | CDR3nt | CDR3aa
TRBD2 | TRBJ2-7 | TRBV15 | - | TGTGCCACCGCTGAGCGGGAGTGCAACGAGCAGTACTTC | CATAERECNEQYF
TRBD2 | TRBJ2-1 | TRBV27 | - | TGTGCCAGCAGTTTAGGGGTTAGCGGGAGGGTGAACAATGAGCAGTTCTTC | CASSLGVSGRVNNEQFF
- | TRBJ1-2 | TRBV28 | once | TGTGCCAGCAGCCAGGGTAGAAACTATGGCTACACCTTC | CASSQGRNYGYTF
- | TRBJ2-7 | TRBV6-5 | - | TGTGCCAGCAGTTACGAGGAACGGGACTCCTACGAGCAGTACTTC | CASSYEERDSYEQYF
TRBD1 | TRBJ2-7 | TRBV4-3 | - | TGCGCCAGCAGCCAGGGACAGGCTTTTTACGAGCAGTACTTC | CASSQGQAFYEQYF
- | TRBJ1-2 | TRBV28 | - | TGTGCCAGCAGCCCTAGTTCTAACTATGGCTACACCTTC | CASSPSSNYGYTF
TRBD1 | TRBJ1-2 | TRBV30 | - | TGTGCCTGGCTGACCCGGGACAGGGAATTTCGGGACTATGGCTACACCTTC | CAWLTRDREFRDYGYTF
- | TRBJ1-2 | TRBV5-1 | - | TGCGCCAGCAGCTTGACCTCCTCTACGGGGGGCTACACCTTC | CASSLTSSTGGYTF
TRBD1 | TRBJ1-2 | TRBV5-7 | - | TGTGCCAGCAGCGAGGGGACAGCTAAACATACGGTGGGCTACACCTTC | CASSEGTAKHTVGYTF
- | TRBJ1-1 | TRBV28 | - | TGTGCCAGCAGCCGAGGCATGAACACTGAAGCTTTCTTT | CASSRGMNTEAFF
TRBD1 | TRBJ2-7 | TRBV30 | - | TGTGCCTGGAGTGTAATGGGCCGGGACAGGGTACTGGGGACGAACCACGAGCAGTACTTC | CAWSVMGRDRVLGTNHEQYF
- | TRBJ2-1 | TRBV14 | - | TGTGCCAGCAGCCCAAGAACATTATACAATGAGCAGTTCTTC | CASSPRTLYNEQFF
- | TRBJ2-3 | TRBV7-9 | - | TGTGCCAGCAGCTTACCCAGGCGGGGCCTCGATACGCAGTATTTT | CASSLPRRGLDTQYF